Listed below are T cell receptor beta chains from one sample, sequenced in a study of blood T cell repertoires in COVID-19. Profiled with immunoSEQ multiplex PCR; TCRdb holds only in-frame clones, not every one. The sample records 200,000 to 250,000 clones, over 75% being singletons. The specimen was peripheral blood. The receptors come from an elderly man with acute or convalescent COVID-19. CDR3s include the opening cysteine and the closing phenylalanine or tryptophan. D genes are given only for firm matches. Size tells how often a clone was seen (once, few, many) or the class of an expanded clone, and some rows leave it out.

j_call d_call clone_size v_call cdr3_nt cdr3_aa
TRBJ1-1 NA NA TRBV5-1 TGCGCCAGCAGCTCCGACACTGAAGCTTTCTTT CASSSDTEAFF
TRBJ1-3 NA NA TRBV6-6 TGTGCCAGCATCCCAGCAGGGTCCGGAAACACCATATATTTT CASIPAGSGNTIYF
TRBJ2-1 TRBD2 NA TRBV5-1 TGCGCCAGCAGCATTCCTCTAGCGGGAGGGGATGAGCAGTTCTTC CASSIPLAGGDEQFF
TRBJ2-5 NA NA TRBV3-1/TRBV3-2 TGTGCCACCCGACAGGCTCAAGAGACCCAGTACTTC CATRQAQETQYF
TRBJ1-1 NA NA TRBV6-5 TGTGCCAGCAAATTACAACCGAACACTGAAGCTTTCTTT CASKLQPNTEAFF
TRBJ1-4 TRBD1 few TRBV4-1 TGCGCCAGCAGCCAGGGGACAGGGAGTGAAAAACTGTTTTTT CASSQGTGSEKLFF
TRBJ1-4 NA NA TRBV2 TGTGCCAGCAATACAAGGGGCCGTGCAACTAATGAAAAACTGTTTTTT CASNTRGRATNEKLFF
TRBJ2-5 NA NA TRBV10-3 TGTGCCATCAGTGAGGGTAGCCTCCAAGAGACCCAGTACTTC CAISEGSLQETQYF
TRBJ1-5 NA NA TRBV10-2 TGCGCCAGCAGTGAGTCCCCAGGGAATAGCAATCAGCCCCAGCATTTT CASSESPGNSNQPQHF
TRBJ2-5 TRBD2 NA TRBV3-1/TRBV3-2 TGTGCCAGCAGCCAAGACCCCCTAGCGGGAGAAGGAGAGACCCAGTACTTC CASSQDPLAGEGETQYF
TRBJ2-3 TRBD2 NA TRBV12-5 TGTGCTAGTGGTACATTATTAGCGGGAGGGGATACGCAGTATTTT CASGTLLAGGDTQYF
TRBJ1-2 NA NA TRBV5-8 TGTGCCAGCAGCTTGGTCGGGCAGGGCCAATATGGCTACACCTTC CASSLVGQGQYGYTF
TRBJ2-5 NA NA TRBV10-3 TGTGCCATCTCTTCGGGACAAGAGACCCAGTACTTC CAISSGQETQYF
TRBJ2-5 TRBD1 NA TRBV2 TGTGCCAGCGGGGGGACAGGTACAAGGGAGACCCAGTACTTC CASGGTGTRETQYF
TRBJ1-6 TRBD1 NA TRBV6-5 TGTGCCAGCAGCCGGGACAGGGGAGGTTCACCCCTCCACTTT CASSRDRGGSPLHF
TRBJ2-2 NA few TRBV2 TGTGCCAGCAGTGGTAACAGGGCCGGGGAGCTGTTTTTT CASSGNRAGELFF
TRBJ2-7 TRBD2 NA TRBV27 TGTGCCAGCAGAGACCTAGCGGGTTTTTACGAGCAGTACTTC CASRDLAGFYEQYF
TRBJ1-2 NA NA TRBV29-1 TGCAGCACAGAAATGAACTATGGCTACACCTTC CSTEMNYGYTF
TRBJ2-7 NA NA TRBV9 TGTGCCAGCAGCGTAGATCTCGGGAAGGGCGAGCAGTACTTC CASSVDLGKGEQYF
TRBJ1-3 NA NA TRBV4-1 TGCGCCAGCAGCCAAGATTCAGGGTCTGGAAACACCATATATTTT CASSQDSGSGNTIYF
TRBJ2-1 NA NA TRBV3-1/TRBV3-2 TGTGCCAGCAGCGACCGGGGGACCCTTAGTGATGAGCAGTTCTTC CASSDRGTLSDEQFF
TRBJ2-6 NA NA TRBV5-1 TGCGCCAGCAGCTACAGGAGAAGGGGGGCCAACGTCCTGACTTTC CASSYRRRGANVLTF
TRBJ1-2 NA NA TRBV29-1 TGCAGCGTTGAGCATTACTCTTCCGGTGGCTACACCTTC CSVEHYSSGGYTF
TRBJ2-1 TRBD2 NA TRBV5-5 TGTGCCAGCAGCCTCCTCTTAGCGGGAGGGAATGAGCAGTTCTTC CASSLLLAGGNEQFF
TRBJ2-1 NA once TRBV28 TGTGCCAGCAGGTCCAGTCAGAATGAGCAGTTCTTC CASRSSQNEQFF
TRBJ2-5 NA NA TRBV5-1 TGCGCCAGCAGCCAGGGGGGCCAAGAGACCCAGTACTTC CASSQGGQETQYF
TRBJ2-5 TRBD2 NA TRBV9 TGTGCCAGCAGCGTCGGACCCGGGACTAGCGGGAGTGAGACCCAGTACTTC CASSVGPGTSGSETQYF
TRBJ2-3 NA NA TRBV11-2 TGTGCCAGCAGCTGGGAACAGGTTCCGGCCACAGATACGCAGTATTTT CASSWEQVPATDTQYF
TRBJ1-4 TRBD1 few TRBV6-1 TGTGCCAGCAGTGAAAGGACAGGGGGCGAAAAACTGTTTTTT CASSERTGGEKLFF